The clone carrying this TCR beta chain was picked up many times. Its cognate antigen is unknown. There are 15 residues in the CDR3. Germline lookup yields CDR1 MNHNS and CDR2 SASEGT. V lost 0 bases to trimming and J lost 7 bases, with 16 bases between them. The sample is drawn from a study of glioma-infiltrating T cells. The iRepertoire nested amplicon-rescue multiplex PCR amplified TCR alpha and beta CDR3s from RNA. One-step reverse transcription and amplification started from around 100-400 ng of tissue mRNA or PBMC total RNA. Via MiXCR, TCRdb re-called the multiplex PCR reads, giving one row per CDR3 protein. This sample has 160,000 or so distinct CDR3 sequences; about 46% occur once, and the top ten carry roughly 5.4%. Study observations and caveats: Tissue-blood divergence was below expectation in non-neoplastic patients, above in gliomas. Only very few CDR3 sequences appeared in both tissue and blood.

The chain links TRBV6-1 to TRBJ2-7; D is perhaps TRBD1 or TRBD2 (5 bases each). Sample: glioma tissue, nonneoplastic brain tissue, or PBMCs (not recorded which). The TCR sequence derives from a human donor with low-grade glioma or glioblastoma, undergoing nonglioma brain surgery, or in good health (not recorded which). The CDR3 here is CASSEAALRGAEQYF. The CDR3 DNA sequence: TGTGCCAGCAGTGAAGCCGCTTTGAGGGGAGCGGAGCAGTACTTC.